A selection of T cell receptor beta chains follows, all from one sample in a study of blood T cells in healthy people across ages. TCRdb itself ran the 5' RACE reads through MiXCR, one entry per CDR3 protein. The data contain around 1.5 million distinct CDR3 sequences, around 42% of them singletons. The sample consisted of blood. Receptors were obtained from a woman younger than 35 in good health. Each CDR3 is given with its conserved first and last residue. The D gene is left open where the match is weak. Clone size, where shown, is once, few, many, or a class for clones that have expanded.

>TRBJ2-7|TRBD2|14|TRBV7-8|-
CASSLEGLGEAQYF
TGTGCCAGCAGCTTGGAGGGACTAGGGGAGGCCCAGTACTTC
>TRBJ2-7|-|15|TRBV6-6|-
CASSSSGDRYYEQYF
TGTGCCAGCAGCTCCTCGGGGGACAGATACTACGAGCAGTACTTC
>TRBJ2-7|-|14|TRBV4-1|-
CASSQALGTYEQYF
TGCGCCAGCAGCCAAGCGTTGGGGACGTACGAGCAGTACTTC
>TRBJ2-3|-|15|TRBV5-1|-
CASSWDVLAESTQYF
TGCGCCAGCAGCTGGGATGTATTAGCCGAGAGTACGCAGTATTTT
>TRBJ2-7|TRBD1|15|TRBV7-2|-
CASSYRTGNYHEQYF
TGTGCCAGCAGCTACCGGACAGGAAATTACCACGAGCAGTACTTC
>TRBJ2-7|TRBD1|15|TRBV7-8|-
CASSRRQGNTDEQYF
TGTGCCAGCAGCCGTCGACAGGGGAATACAGACGAGCAGTACTTC
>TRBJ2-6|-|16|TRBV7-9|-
CASSSWDGTGANVLTF
TGTGCCAGCAGCTCTTGGGACGGGACTGGGGCCAACGTCCTGACTTTC
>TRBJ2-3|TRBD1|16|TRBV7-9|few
CASSLGTGGGTDTQYF
TGTGCCAGCAGCTTGGGGACAGGGGGCGGCACAGATACGCAGTATTTT
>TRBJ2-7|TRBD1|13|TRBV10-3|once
CAISERTGGEQYF
TGTGCCATCAGTGAGAGGACAGGGGGCGAGCAGTACTTC
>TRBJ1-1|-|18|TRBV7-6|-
CASSSQTPGGTMNTEAFF
TGTGCCAGCAGCTCACAGACCCCCGGGGGGACTATGAACACTGAAGCTTTCTTT
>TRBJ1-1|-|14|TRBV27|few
CASLSGDGNTEAFF
TGTGCCAGCCTTAGTGGGGATGGAAACACTGAAGCTTTCTTT
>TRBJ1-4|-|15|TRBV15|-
CATVSTGRRVEKLFF
TGTGCCACCGTCTCCACAGGGAGGCGCGTTGAAAAACTGTTTTTT
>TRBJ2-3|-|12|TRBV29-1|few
CSVLVYPDTQYF
TGCAGCGTTTTGGTATACCCAGATACGCAGTATTTT
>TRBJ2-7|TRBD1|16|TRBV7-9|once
CASSAPGTGGDNEQYF
TGTGCCAGCAGCGCTCCAGGGACAGGGGGGGACAATGAGCAGTACTTC
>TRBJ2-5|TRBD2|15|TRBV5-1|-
CASSDKAGGSETQYF
TGCGCCAGCAGCGATAAAGCGGGAGGAAGCGAGACCCAGTACTTC
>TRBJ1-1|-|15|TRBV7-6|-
CASSLDTLPGTEAFF
TGTGCCAGCAGCTTGGACACTCTACCGGGCACTGAAGCTTTCTTT
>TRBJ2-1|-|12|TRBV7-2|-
CASSLPGPEQFF
TGTGCCAGCAGCCTCCCGGGACCCGAGCAGTTCTTC
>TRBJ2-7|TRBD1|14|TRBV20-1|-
CSARTGANSYEQYF
TGCAGTGCTAGGACAGGGGCGAACTCCTACGAGCAGTACTTC
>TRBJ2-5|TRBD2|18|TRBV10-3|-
CAISGLGEAGAGLYVQYF
TGTGCCATCAGTGGCCTCGGGGAAGCGGGAGCAGGCCTTTACGTGCAGTACTTC
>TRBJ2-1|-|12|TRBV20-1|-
CSAERVYNEQFF
TGCAGTGCCGAGCGGGTTTACAATGAGCAGTTCTTC
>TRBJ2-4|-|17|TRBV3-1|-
CASSRREGGRAKNIQYF
TGTGCCAGCAGCCGACGAGAGGGGGGGCGGGCCAAAAACATTCAGTACTTC
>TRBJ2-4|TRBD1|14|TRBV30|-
CAWSVAGQGHQQYF
TGTGCCTGGAGTGTAGCGGGACAGGGTCACCAGCAGTACTTC
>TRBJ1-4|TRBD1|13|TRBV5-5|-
CASSPDRNEKLFF
TGTGCCAGCAGCCCGGACAGGAACGAAAAACTGTTTTTT
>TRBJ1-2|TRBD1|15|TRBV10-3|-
CAITDLSGQYYGYTF
TGTGCCATCACCGACCTATCGGGACAGTACTATGGCTACACCTTC
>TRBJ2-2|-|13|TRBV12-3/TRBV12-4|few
CASSFTGAGELFF
TGTGCCAGCAGTTTCACGGGAGCCGGGGAGCTGTTTTTT
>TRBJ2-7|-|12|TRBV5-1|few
CASSMLSYEQYF
TGCGCCAGCAGCATGTTGAGTTACGAGCAGTACTTC
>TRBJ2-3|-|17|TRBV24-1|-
CATSDGGTVQGADTQYF
TGTGCCACCAGTGATGGGGGGACGGTCCAGGGAGCGGATACGCAGTATTTT
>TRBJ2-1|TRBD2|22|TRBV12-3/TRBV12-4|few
CASSTLGTSGGPRPNVYNEQFF
TGTGCCAGCAGCACACTCGGGACTAGCGGGGGCCCGCGCCCCAACGTTTACAATGAGCAGTTCTTC
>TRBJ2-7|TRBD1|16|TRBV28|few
CASWSIGTGPSYEQYF
TGTGCCAGCTGGTCGATAGGGACAGGCCCCTCCTACGAGCAGTACTTC
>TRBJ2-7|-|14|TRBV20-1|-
CSAQRGTNIYEQYF
TGCAGTGCCCAACGCGGGACCAACATCTACGAGCAGTACTTC
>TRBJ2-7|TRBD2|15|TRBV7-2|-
CASSSLAGGAYEQYF
TGTGCCAGCAGCTCACTAGCGGGGGGCGCATACGAGCAGTACTTC
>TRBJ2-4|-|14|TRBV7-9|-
CASSPWSSSDIQYF
TGTGCCAGCAGCCCGTGGAGTAGCTCTGACATTCAGTACTTC
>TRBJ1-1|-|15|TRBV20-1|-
CSARRGGGLETEAFF
TGCAGTGCTAGACGAGGAGGGGGGTTGGAAACTGAAGCTTTCTTT
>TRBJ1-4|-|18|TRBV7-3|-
CASSPNPAAYDPDEKLFF
TGTGCCAGCAGCCCCAATCCGGCGGCATACGACCCAGACGAAAAACTGTTTTTT
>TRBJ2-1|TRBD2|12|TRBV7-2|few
CASTELAGEQFF
TGTGCCAGCACCGAGCTAGCGGGTGAGCAGTTCTTC
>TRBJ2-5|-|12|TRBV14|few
CASSQAVETQYF
TGTGCCAGCAGCCAAGCTGTGGAGACCCAGTACTTC
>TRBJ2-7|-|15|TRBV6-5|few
CASSYSVGSTHEQYF
TGTGCCAGCAGTTACTCGGTCGGGAGTACCCACGAGCAGTACTTC